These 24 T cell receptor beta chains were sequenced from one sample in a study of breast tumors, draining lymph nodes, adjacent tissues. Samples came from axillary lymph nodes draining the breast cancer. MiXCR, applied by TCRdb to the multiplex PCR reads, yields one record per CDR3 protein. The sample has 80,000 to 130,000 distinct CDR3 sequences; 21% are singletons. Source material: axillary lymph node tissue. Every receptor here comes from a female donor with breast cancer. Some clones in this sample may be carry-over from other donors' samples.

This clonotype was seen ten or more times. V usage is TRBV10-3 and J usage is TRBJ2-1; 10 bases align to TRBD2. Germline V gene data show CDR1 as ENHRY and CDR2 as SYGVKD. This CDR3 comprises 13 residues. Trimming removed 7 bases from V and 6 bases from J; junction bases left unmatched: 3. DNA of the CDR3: TGTGCCATCATGCTAGCGGGGGCCAATGAGCAGTTCTTC. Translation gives CAIMLAGANEQFF.

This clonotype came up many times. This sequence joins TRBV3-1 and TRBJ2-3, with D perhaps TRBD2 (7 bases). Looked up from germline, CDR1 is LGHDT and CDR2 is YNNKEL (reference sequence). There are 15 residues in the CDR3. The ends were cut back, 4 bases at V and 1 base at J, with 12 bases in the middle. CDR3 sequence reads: CASSLQGGGTDTQYF. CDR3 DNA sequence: TGTGCCAGCAGCCTACAGGGAGGGGGCACAGATACGCAGTATTTT.

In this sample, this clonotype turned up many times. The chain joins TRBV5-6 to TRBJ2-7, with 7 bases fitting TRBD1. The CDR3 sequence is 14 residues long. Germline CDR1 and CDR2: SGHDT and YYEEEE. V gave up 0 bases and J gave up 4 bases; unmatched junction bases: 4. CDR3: CASSLVRGIYEQYF. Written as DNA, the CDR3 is TGTGCCAGCAGCTTGGTCAGGGGGATATACGAGCAGTACTTC.

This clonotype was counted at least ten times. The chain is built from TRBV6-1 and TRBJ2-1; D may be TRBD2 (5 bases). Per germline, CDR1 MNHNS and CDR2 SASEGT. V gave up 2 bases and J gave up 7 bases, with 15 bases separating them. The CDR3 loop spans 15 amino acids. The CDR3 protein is CASSEFGSAGNEQFF. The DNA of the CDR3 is TGTGCCAGCAGTGAATTTGGTAGCGCGGGTAATGAGCAGTTCTTC.

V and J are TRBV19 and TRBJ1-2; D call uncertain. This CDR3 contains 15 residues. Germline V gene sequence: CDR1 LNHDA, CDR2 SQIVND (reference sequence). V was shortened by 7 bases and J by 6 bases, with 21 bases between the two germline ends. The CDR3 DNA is TGTGCCAGTACCCAAGCAGGAGGACGGTTAGATGGCTACACCTTC. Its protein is CASTQAGGRLDGYTF. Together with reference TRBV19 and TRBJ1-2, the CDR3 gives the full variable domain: DGGITQSPKYLFRKEGQNVTLSCEQNLNHDAMYWYRQDPGQGLRLIYYSQIVNDFQKGDIAEGYSVSREKKESFPLTVTSAQKNPTAFYLCASTQAGGRLDGYTFGSGTRLTVV.

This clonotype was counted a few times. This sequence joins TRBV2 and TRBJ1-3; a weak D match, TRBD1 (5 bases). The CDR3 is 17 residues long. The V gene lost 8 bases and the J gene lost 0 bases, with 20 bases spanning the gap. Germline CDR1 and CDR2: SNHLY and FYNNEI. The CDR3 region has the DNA TGTGCCAGCGGTTTCCGCCCGGGGGTTAGCTCTGGAAACACCATATATTTT. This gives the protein CASGFRPGVSSGNTIYF.

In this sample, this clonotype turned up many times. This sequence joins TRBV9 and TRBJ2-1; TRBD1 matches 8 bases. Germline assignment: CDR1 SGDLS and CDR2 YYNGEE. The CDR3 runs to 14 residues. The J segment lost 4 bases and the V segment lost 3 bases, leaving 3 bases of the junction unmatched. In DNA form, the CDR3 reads TGTGCCAGCAGCGAGGGACAGGCGTACAATGAGCAGTTCTTC. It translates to CASSEGQAYNEQFF.

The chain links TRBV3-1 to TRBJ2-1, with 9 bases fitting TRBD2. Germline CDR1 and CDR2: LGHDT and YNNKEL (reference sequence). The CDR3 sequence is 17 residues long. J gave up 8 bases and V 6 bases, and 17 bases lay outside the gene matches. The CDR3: CASSLYRAGGPGYEQFF. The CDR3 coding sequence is TGTGCCAGCAGTCTATACCGGGCGGGAGGGCCAGGCTATGAGCAGTTCTTC.

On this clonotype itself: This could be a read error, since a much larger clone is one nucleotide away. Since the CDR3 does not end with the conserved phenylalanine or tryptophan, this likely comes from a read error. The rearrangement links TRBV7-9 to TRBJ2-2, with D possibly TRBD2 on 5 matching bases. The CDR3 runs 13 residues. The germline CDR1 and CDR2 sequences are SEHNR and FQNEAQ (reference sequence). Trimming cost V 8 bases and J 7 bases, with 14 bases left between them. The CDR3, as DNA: TGTGCCAGCGGGCCGGGATGGGTCGGGGAGCTGTTTGTT. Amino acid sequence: CASGPGWVGELFV.

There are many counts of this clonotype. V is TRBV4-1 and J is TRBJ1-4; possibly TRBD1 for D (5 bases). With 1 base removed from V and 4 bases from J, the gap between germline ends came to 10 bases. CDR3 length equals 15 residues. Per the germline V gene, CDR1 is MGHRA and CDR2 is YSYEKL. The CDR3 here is CASSQVWGLNEKLFF. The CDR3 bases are TGCGCCAGCAGCCAAGTCTGGGGACTTAATGAAAAACTGTTTTTT.

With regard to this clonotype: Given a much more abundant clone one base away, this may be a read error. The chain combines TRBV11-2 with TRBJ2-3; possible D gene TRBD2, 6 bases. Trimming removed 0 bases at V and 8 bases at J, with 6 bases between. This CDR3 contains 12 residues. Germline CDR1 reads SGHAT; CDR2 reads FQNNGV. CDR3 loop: CASSLEGGTQYF. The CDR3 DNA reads TGTGCCAGCAGCTTAGAGGGAGGTACGCAGTATTTT.

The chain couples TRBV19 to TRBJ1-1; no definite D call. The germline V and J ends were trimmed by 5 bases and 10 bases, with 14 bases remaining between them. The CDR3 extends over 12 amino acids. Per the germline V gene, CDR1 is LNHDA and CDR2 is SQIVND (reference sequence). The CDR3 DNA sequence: TGTGCCAGTAGTGAGACCTTAAGGCGAGCTTTCTTT. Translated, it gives CASSETLRRAFF.

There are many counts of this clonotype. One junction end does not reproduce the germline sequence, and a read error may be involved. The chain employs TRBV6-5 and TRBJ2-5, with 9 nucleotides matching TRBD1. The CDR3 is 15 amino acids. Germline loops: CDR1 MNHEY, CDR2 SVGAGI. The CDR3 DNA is TGTGCCAGCAGTTCCCTAGGACAGGGGCAAGAGAACCAGTACTTC. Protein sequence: CASSSLGQGQENQYF.

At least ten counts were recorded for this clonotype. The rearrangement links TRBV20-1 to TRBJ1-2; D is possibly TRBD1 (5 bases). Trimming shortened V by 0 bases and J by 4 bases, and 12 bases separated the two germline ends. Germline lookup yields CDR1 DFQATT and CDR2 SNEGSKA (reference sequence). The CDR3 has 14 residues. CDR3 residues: CSAREPGGGYGYTF. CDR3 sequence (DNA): TGCAGTGCTAGAGAACCGGGGGGAGGCTATGGCTACACCTTC.

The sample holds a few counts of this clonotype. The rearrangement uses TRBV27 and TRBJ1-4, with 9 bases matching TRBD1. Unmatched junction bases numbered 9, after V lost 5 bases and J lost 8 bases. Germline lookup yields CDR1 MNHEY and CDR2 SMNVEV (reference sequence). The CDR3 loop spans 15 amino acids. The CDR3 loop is CASSTIGTGSEKLFF. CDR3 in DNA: TGTGCCAGCAGTACCATCGGGACAGGGTCCGAAAAACTGTTTTTT.

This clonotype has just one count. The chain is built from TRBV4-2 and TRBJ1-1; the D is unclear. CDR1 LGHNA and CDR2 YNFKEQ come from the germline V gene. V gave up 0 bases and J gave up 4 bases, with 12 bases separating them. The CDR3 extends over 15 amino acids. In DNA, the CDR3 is TGTGCCAGCAGCCAAGATCGGGTTTCTGGCACTGAAGCTTTCTTT. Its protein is CASSQDRVSGTEAFF.

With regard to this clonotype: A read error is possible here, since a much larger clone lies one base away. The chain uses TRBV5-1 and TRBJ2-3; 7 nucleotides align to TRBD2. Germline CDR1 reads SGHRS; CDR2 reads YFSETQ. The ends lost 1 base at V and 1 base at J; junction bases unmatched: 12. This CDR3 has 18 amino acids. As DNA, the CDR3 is TGCGCCAGCAGCTTGTATTCCCGGCTAGCGGATGGCACAGATACGCAGTATTTT. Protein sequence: CASSLYSRLADGTDTQYF.

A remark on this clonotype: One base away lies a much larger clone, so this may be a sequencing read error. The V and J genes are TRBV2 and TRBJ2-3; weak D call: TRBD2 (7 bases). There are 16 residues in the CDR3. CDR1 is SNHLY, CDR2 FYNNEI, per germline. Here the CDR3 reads CATRTGRGWIADTRYF. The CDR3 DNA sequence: TGTGCTACCCGGACGGGGAGGGGGTGGATTGCAGATACGCGGTATTTT.

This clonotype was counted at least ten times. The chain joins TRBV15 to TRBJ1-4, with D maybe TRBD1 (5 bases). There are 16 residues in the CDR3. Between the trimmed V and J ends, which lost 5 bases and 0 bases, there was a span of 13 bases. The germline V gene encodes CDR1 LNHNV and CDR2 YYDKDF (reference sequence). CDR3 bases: TGTGCCACCAGCCTCGACAGTCTTGCAACTAATGAAAAACTGTTTTTT. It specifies CATSLDSLATNEKLFF.

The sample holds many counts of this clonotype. CDR3 in amino acids: CASRASGTYQETQYF. CDR3 bases: TGTGCCAGCAGGGCTAGCGGGACGTACCAAGAGACCCAGTACTTC. The genes are TRBV6-1 and TRBJ2-5, with 9 bases identical to TRBD2. V shed 6 bases and J 0 bases; nucleotides not matched to a gene: 5. This CDR3 spans 15 amino acids. Germline loops: CDR1 MNHNS, CDR2 SASEGT.

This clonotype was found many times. CDR3 sequence reads: CASSAGGPTRGSGETQYF. For the CDR3, the DNA is TGTGCCAGCAGCGCTGGGGGGCCGACGAGGGGTTCAGGAGAGACCCAGTACTTC. V is TRBV9 and J is TRBJ2-5; the D call may be TRBD1 or TRBD2 (6 bases each). Germline CDR1 SGDLS, CDR2 YYNGEE. The CDR3 totals 18 residues. The V end was cut by 3 bases, the J end by 4 bases, with 25 bases between.

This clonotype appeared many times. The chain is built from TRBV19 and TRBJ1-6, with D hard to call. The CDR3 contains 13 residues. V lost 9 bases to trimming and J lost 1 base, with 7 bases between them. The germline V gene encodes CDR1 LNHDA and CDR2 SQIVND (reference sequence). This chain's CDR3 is CASARSYNSPLHF. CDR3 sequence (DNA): TGTGCCAGCGCCCGGTCCTATAATTCACCCCTCCACTTT.

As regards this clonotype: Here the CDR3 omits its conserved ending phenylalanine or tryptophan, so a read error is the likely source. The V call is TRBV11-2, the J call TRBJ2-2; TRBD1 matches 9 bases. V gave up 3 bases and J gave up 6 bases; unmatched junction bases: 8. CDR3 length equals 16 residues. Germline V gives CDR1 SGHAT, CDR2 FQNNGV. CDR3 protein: CASSLVPGTGSGELFS. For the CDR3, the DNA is TGTGCCAGCAGCTTGGTCCCCGGGACAGGGTCCGGGGAGCTGTTTTCT.

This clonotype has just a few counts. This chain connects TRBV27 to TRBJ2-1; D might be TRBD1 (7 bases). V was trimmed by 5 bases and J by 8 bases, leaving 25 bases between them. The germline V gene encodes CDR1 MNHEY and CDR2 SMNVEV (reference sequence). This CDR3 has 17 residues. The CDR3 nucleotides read TGTGCCAGCAGTCCCCAGCACGGCAGGGGGGCCGGGGATGAGCAGTTCTTC. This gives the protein CASSPQHGRGAGDEQFF.